This TCR beta chain was identified in a study of regulatory T cells in long-lasting Graves disease. About the research overall: Over-5-year antithyroid drug use with positive TSH receptor antibodies defined persistent Graves' disease in the study.

The V and J ends lost 8 bases and 0 bases respectively, with 13 bases between them. The germline CDR1 and CDR2 sequences are LNHDA and SQIVND (reference sequence). This CDR3 has 14 amino acids. This clonotype was counted ten times or more. Its target is not known. Combining iRepertoire HTBI primers with Arm-PCR of CDR3 regions, the authors built TCR beta libraries. Original processing methods: Across samples, 50 to 65 TRBV and some 14 TRBJ segments were found. Using its own MiXCR run on the multiplex PCR reads, TCRdb lists one record per CDR3 protein. The V and J calls follow TCRdb's processing rather than the paper's. Among about half a million distinct CDR3 sequences listed, about 22% were seen once. Time point denoted: persistent/refractory GD, antithyroid drugs over 5 years with positive TRAb. Generation of the TCR library employed RNA extracted from PBMCs. Study conclusions and caveats: Favoring TRBV28, TRBJ1-2 and TRBJ2-5 was a feature seen in persistent disease. Persistent Graves' patients possessed reduced TCR diversity relative to recently diagnosed ones.

The TCR comes from a female donor with Graves disease. The V gene is TRBV19, the J gene TRBJ1-1; D is perhaps TRBD1 (5 bases). The material was peripheral blood mononuclear cells (PBMCs), obtained when the disease was refractory, from a patient treated with antithyroid drugs. In DNA form, the CDR3 reads TGTGCCAGTGAGGACGGGACCTTGAACACTGAAGCTTTCTTT. It translates to CASEDGTLNTEAFF.